Here is one T cell receptor (beta chain) with its context. What it recognizes is unknown. The CDR3 is 16 residues long. Germline CDR1 and CDR2: MNHEY and SMNVEV (reference sequence). Deletions cut 3 bases from V and 4 bases from J, with 17 bases between. Using a J-beta primer mix together with a sample-barcoded 5' primer, a second PCR was run for roughly 6 to 11 cycles. TCRdb analysed the 5' RACE reads with MiXCR anew, one entry per CDR3 protein. The profile shows 1.5 million to 2 million distinct CDR3 sequences, approximately 50% of them singletons. The data derive from a study of blood T cells in healthy people across ages. The study's findings and limits: In long-lived donors, naive CD4+ cell counts and diversity exceeded those of aged donors.

Researchers report isolating at least 7 million PBMCs per sample. The chain links TRBV27 to TRBJ2-3, with D perhaps matching TRBD1 or TRBD2 (6 bases each). This TCR was sampled from a woman in her thirties or forties in good health. Sequences were obtained from blood. CDR3 protein: CASSFSGGPFSDTQYF. CDR3 DNA sequence: TGTGCCAGCAGTTTTAGTGGGGGGCCGTTCTCAGATACGCAGTATTTT.